The 19 T cell receptor beta chains presented below share a single source sample, sequenced in a study of response to subunit inactivated influenza vaccine. TCRdb reanalysed the RT-PCR reads using MiXCR and keeps one entry per CDR3 protein. The repertoire holds roughly 570,000 distinct CDR3 sequences, with approximately 12% as singletons. The material sequenced was PBMCs from blood, taken 45 days after vaccination. The source of these receptors is a middle-aged man who received an inactivated influenza vaccine.

The genes are TRBV11-2 and TRBJ2-1; D is perhaps TRBD1 (5 bases). This CDR3 is built from 13 residues. CDR1 is SGHAT and CDR2 is FQNNGV in the germline V gene. Trimming left V 5 bases short and J 4 bases short, with 9 bases between. The CDR3 protein is CASSDRQYNEQFF. The CDR3 DNA reads TGTGCCAGCAGCGATAGACAGTACAATGAGCAGTTCTTC.

This clonotype was counted between two and nine times. V is TRBV20-1 and J is TRBJ2-1; 11 bases agree with TRBD2. Per the germline V gene, CDR1 is DFQATT and CDR2 is SNEGSKA (reference sequence). The CDR3 runs to 19 residues. Germline trimming cut 1 base from V and 3 bases from J; bases unmatched to any gene: 14. CDR3 sequence (DNA): TGCAGTGCTAGAGGCGCCCGGGGTAGCGGGGGGGGGAACTACAATGAGCAGTTCTTC. Translation: CSARGARGSGGGNYNEQFF.

This clonotype was seen only a few times. The V and J genes are TRBV7-9 and TRBJ2-5; D call uncertain. Trimming removed 5 bases from V and 7 bases from J, with 8 bases in between. Germline loops: CDR1 SEHNR, CDR2 FQNEAQ (reference sequence). The CDR3 spans 11 residues. The CDR3 DNA reads TGTGCCAGCAGCCCTAAAGCGACCCAGTACTTC. This translates into CASSPKATQYF.

This clonotype was picked up many times. The V gene is TRBV20-1, the J gene TRBJ1-5; no definite D call. There are 13 residues in the CDR3. V gave up 3 bases and J gave up 3 bases, with 9 bases separating them. Germline V gene sequence: CDR1 DFQATT, CDR2 SNEGSKA (reference sequence). DNA of the CDR3: TGCAGTGCTAGGGGCCCCTTCAATCAGCCCCAGCATTTT. Its translation: CSARGPFNQPQHF.

There are many counts of this clonotype. The chain has TRBV5-6 and TRBJ2-7, with TRBD2 as a possible D gene (6 bases). V dropped 4 bases and J dropped 3 bases, with 11 bases sitting between them. The germline gives CDR1 SGHDT, CDR2 YYEEEE. This CDR3 contains 13 residues. The CDR3 nucleotides read TGTGCCAGCAGCCGGGAGCATATCTACGAGCAGTACTTC. This encodes CASSREHIYEQYF. The full variable domain, its missing parts supplied by reference TRBV5-6 and TRBJ2-7, is DAGVTQSPTHLIKTRGQQVTLRCSPKSGHDTVSWYQQALGQGPQFIFQYYEEEERQRGNFPDRFSGHQFPNYSSELNVNALLLGDSALYLCASSREHIYEQYFGPGTRLTVT.

The V gene is TRBV20-1, the J gene TRBJ2-1; 10 bases map to TRBD2. J gave up 6 bases and V 5 bases, and 13 bases lay outside the gene matches. Germline assignment: CDR1 DFQATT and CDR2 SNEGSKA (reference sequence). This CDR3 spans 16 amino acids. CDR3 sequence: CSALSGGAGGTNEQFF. CDR3 nucleotide sequence: TGCAGTGCTTTGTCGGGGGGAGCGGGAGGGACCAATGAGCAGTTCTTC.

Remarks on this clonotype: Only one base separates this from a far larger clonotype, so it likely reflects a read error. V and J are TRBV5-1 and TRBJ2-7, with 7 nucleotides matching TRBD2. The CDR3 is made up of 14 amino acids. J gave up 4 bases and V 1 base, and 5 bases lay outside the gene matches. The germline V gene encodes CDR1 SGHRS and CDR2 YFSETQ. The CDR3 DNA reads as TGCGCCAGCAGCTTGACTCGCGGGAGTTACGAGCAGTACTTC. Protein: CASSLTRGSYEQYF.

This chain links TRBV6-1 with TRBJ1-5, with no clear D. This CDR3 spans 14 amino acids. V was clipped by 8 bases and J by 0 bases, with 11 bases between them. Germline lookup yields CDR1 MNHNS and CDR2 SASEGT. The CDR3 is CASRSLHSNQPQHF. CDR3 DNA sequence: TGTGCCAGCCGAAGCCTGCATAGCAATCAGCCCCAGCATTTT.

The CDR3 here is CSARGAGGPLSYEQYF. The CDR3 coding sequence is TGCAGTGCTAGGGGAGCGGGAGGGCCTCTCTCCTACGAGCAGTACTTC. This rearrangement joins TRBV20-1 to TRBJ2-7; 10 bases line up with TRBD2. Germline assignment: CDR1 DFQATT and CDR2 SNEGSKA (reference sequence). Trimming removed 3 bases from V and 0 bases from J; junction bases left unmatched: 8. The CDR3 extends over 16 amino acids.

The J gene is TRBJ2-7, the V gene TRBV20-1; D might be TRBD1 (5 bases). V gave up 0 bases and J gave up 2 bases, with 8 bases separating them. Germline assignment: CDR1 DFQATT and CDR2 SNEGSKA (reference sequence). The CDR3 contains 13 residues. CDR3: CSAREGHPYEQYF. The CDR3 DNA reads TGCAGTGCTAGAGAGGGGCACCCCTACGAGCAGTACTTC.

There are a few counts of this clonotype. This chain links TRBV20-1 with TRBJ2-4, with a possible D match to TRBD1 (6 bases). The V gene's germline CDR1 is DFQATT and CDR2 SNEGSKA (reference sequence). The CDR3 has 13 amino acids. The V and J ends lost 0 bases and 4 bases respectively, with 7 bases between them. CDR3 DNA: TGCAGTGCTAGAGATGGACAGAAAAACATTCAGTACTTC. Protein sequence: CSARDGQKNIQYF.

Of note for this clonotype: A junction end diverges from the germline sequence, so it may reflect a read error. For the CDR3, the DNA is TGTACCAGCAGTCCCTCAGGACAGGGCGAATCTGGGGCCAACGTCCTGACTTTC. This encodes CTSSPSGQGESGANVLTF. The rearrangement joins TRBV2 to TRBJ2-6; 8 positions match TRBD1. CDR3 length: 18 amino acids. The germline gives CDR1 SNHLY, CDR2 FYNNEI.

This clonotype was counted between two and nine times. The V and J genes are TRBV2 and TRBJ2-1, with D maybe TRBD2 (5 bases). Germline V gene data show CDR1 as SNHLY and CDR2 as FYNNEI. The V gene lost 1 base and the J gene lost 0 bases, with 10 bases spanning the gap. The length of the CDR3 is 16 residues. As DNA, the CDR3 is TGTGCCAGCAGTGAAGGGACTCGACCCTCCTACAATGAGCAGTTCTTC. It codes for CASSEGTRPSYNEQFF.

In its sample, this clonotype was seen a few times. V usage is TRBV20-1 and J usage is TRBJ1-2, with D tentatively TRBD1 (6 bases). The CDR3 consists of 12 residues. V was pared by 3 bases and J by 8 bases, with 13 bases between. CDR1 and CDR2 from the germline V gene are DFQATT and SNEGSKA (reference sequence). CDR3 DNA sequence: TGCAGTGCTAGTGTGGGGGCGCTGGGCTACACCTTC. Its translation: CSASVGALGYTF.

This clonotype occurred a few times. The CDR3 spells CATSRDWVAGGFNNEQFF. DNA for the CDR3: TGTGCCACCAGCAGAGATTGGGTAGCGGGGGGGTTTAACAATGAGCAGTTCTTC. This sequence joins TRBV15 and TRBJ2-1, with 11 bases identical to TRBD2. The length of the CDR3 is 18 residues. J was trimmed by 5 bases and V by 0 bases; bases with no gene match: 9. Germline V gives CDR1 LNHNV, CDR2 YYDKDF (reference sequence).

The V and J genes are TRBV20-1 and TRBJ2-4; 13 bases are a match to TRBD2. With V trimmed by 6 bases and J by 0 bases, 5 bases remained unmatched. The germline CDR1 and CDR2 sequences are DFQATT and SNEGSKA (reference sequence). The CDR3 loop spans 16 amino acids. Here the CDR3 reads CSATGTSGIAKNIQYF. The DNA for the CDR3 is TGCAGTGCAACCGGGACTAGCGGGATAGCCAAAAACATTCAGTACTTC.

This clonotype was recorded at least ten times. The chain uses TRBV20-1 and TRBJ2-5; D possibly corresponds to TRBD1 (5 bases). Germline CDR1 is DFQATT and CDR2 is SNEGSKA (reference sequence). Trimming removed 6 bases from V and 5 bases from J, with 10 bases in between. The CDR3 contains 11 residues. The CDR3 nucleotides read TGCAGTGCCCCCAACAGGGAGACCCAGTACTTC. Translating gives CSAPNRETQYF.

The chain is built from TRBV7-2 and TRBJ2-7, with 9 bases aligning to TRBD2. V lost 2 bases, J lost 2 bases, and 4 bases stayed unmatched. This CDR3 has 15 amino acids. From germline, CDR1 is SGHTA and CDR2 FQGNSA. As DNA, the CDR3 is TGTGCCAGCAGCTTAATTGCTAGCGGGGCCTACGAGCAGTACTTC. Translation gives CASSLIASGAYEQYF.

The J gene is TRBJ2-7, the V gene TRBV12-3 or TRBV12-4; D gene uncertain. Deletions cut 6 bases from V and 6 bases from J, with 15 bases between. The CDR3 length is 13 residues. The CDR3 bases are TGTGCCAGCAGCGAGCCTATGAGGTCCGAGCAGTACTTC. This encodes CASSEPMRSEQYF.